This TCR beta chain was found in a study of ipilimumab plus nivolumab after autologous stem cell transplantation. Background on the study: Median doses per patient: roughly 5 ipilimumab, about 8 nivolumab.

Overall study findings and caveats: Authors suggest TCR repertoire, Treg phenotype and gut microbiota support further study.

Points on this clone: Its specificity is not known.

Checkpoint therapy with ipilimumab 1 mg/kg began 14 to 28 days after transplant. The CDR3 covers 18 residues. V lost 2 bases and J 4 bases, leaving 21 bases between the germline ends. Germline V lookup: CDR1 MNHNS, CDR2 SASEGT. Assay: immunoSEQ multiplex PCR; the TCRdb copy retains only in-frame clones and omits some. The sample includes 17,000 or so clones, approximately 71% of them seen just once. The source of this sequence is a male donor with diffuse large B-cell lymphoma. The sequencing here drew on PBMCs, taken in a trial of ipilimumab plus nivolumab as post-transplant consolidation. This chain links TRBV6-1 with TRBJ1-3; D is uncertain. In DNA form, the CDR3 reads TGTGCCAGCAGTGAAACCTTCTCCTTGGTCTTCACCGGAAACACCATATATTTT. This encodes CASSETFSLVFTGNTIYF.